The 13 T cell receptor beta chains in this list originate from one sample, sequenced in a study of patients and donors after allogeneic stem cell transplantation. One entry per CDR3 protein results from TCRdb running MiXCR on the RT-PCR reads. The data show about 76,000 distinct CDR3 sequences, about 30% seen once. Specimen: blood, either unsorted or a sorted T cell fraction (not recorded which). The source of these receptors is a human donor who was either an allogeneic HSCT recipient or a stem cell or donor lymphocyte infusion donor (not recorded which). It is not recorded whose cells these are; they may come from a transplant donor.

This clonotype came up a few times. This rearrangement joins TRBV12-5 to TRBJ1-2; D not certain. Germline-derived CDR1 and CDR2 are LGHNT and FRNRAP. V was cut by 5 bases and J by 2 bases, with 12 bases left in between. The CDR3 spans 14 residues. CDR3 nucleotide sequence: TGTGCTAGTGGTCCCCCGGACCGCAACTATGGCTACACCTTC. Its protein product is CASGPPDRNYGYTF.

This clonotype occurred many times. The V and J genes are TRBV12-3 or TRBV12-4 and TRBJ1-5, with D hard to call. The CDR3 extends over 13 amino acids. Trimming cost V 5 bases and J 0 bases, with 5 bases left between them. In nucleotides, the CDR3 is TGTGCCAGCAGTCCCGTTAGCAATCAGCCCCAGCATTTT. Its translation is CASSPVSNQPQHF.

This chain uses TRBV7-9 with TRBJ2-1; D not resolved. V lost 5 bases to trimming and J lost 0 bases, with 17 bases between them. Per the germline V gene, CDR1 is SEHNR and CDR2 is FQNEAQ (reference sequence). This CDR3 spans 17 amino acids. DNA of the CDR3: TGTGCCAGCAGCCCGGGTTCTCGGCTGAGCTCCTACAATGAGCAGTTCTTC. It yields the protein CASSPGSRLSSYNEQFF.

This clonotype was observed at least ten times. The rearrangement links TRBV20-1 to TRBJ1-5; D remains unclear. The V gene lost 5 bases and the J gene lost 4 bases, with 9 bases spanning the gap. In germline, CDR1 is DFQATT, CDR2 SNEGSKA (reference sequence). This CDR3 region has 12 residues. The CDR3 reads CSAGSTNQPQHF. DNA of the CDR3: TGCAGTGCTGGTTCAACAAATCAGCCCCAGCATTTT.

This sequence joins TRBV20-1 and TRBJ2-1, with 10 bases that match TRBD2. Germline V gene sequence: CDR1 DFQATT, CDR2 SNEGSKA (reference sequence). CDR3 length: 14 amino acids. The trim removed 6 bases at V and 4 bases at J, leaving 6 bases unmatched. In nucleotides, the CDR3 is TGCAGTGCCTCGAATAGCGGGGGGTACAATGAGCAGTTCTTC. This translates into CSASNSGGYNEQFF.

V is TRBV3-1 and J is TRBJ1-2; D not certain. CDR1 is LGHDT and CDR2 is YNNKEL in the germline V gene (reference sequence). This CDR3 region has 13 residues. The ends were cut back, 0 bases at V and 4 bases at J, with 6 bases in the middle. The CDR3 coding sequence is TGTGCCAGCAGCCAAGATTTCGTCTATGGCTACACCTTC. As protein: CASSQDFVYGYTF.

The chain joins TRBV7-9 to TRBJ1-1; TRBD1 aligns across 10 bases. J gave up 5 bases and V 3 bases, and 12 bases lay outside the gene matches. Germline V gene lookup returns CDR1 SEHNR and CDR2 FQNEAQ (reference sequence). This CDR3 is 17 amino acids long. CDR3 sequence (DNA): TGTGCCAGCAGCTTTCTCTTTCGACAGGGGGCGCGAACTGAAGCTTTCTTT. As protein: CASSFLFRQGARTEAFF.

This clonotype was picked up a small number of times. The rearrangement uses TRBV6-6 and TRBJ2-7, with D maybe TRBD1 (6 bases). Germline values: CDR1 MNHNY, CDR2 SVGAGI (reference sequence). Trimming left V 7 bases short and J 2 bases short, with 18 bases between. The CDR3 loop spans 15 amino acids. CDR3 bases: TGTGCCAGCACCTCCCCCGAGACAGGCGCCTACGAGCAGTACTTC. It codes for CASTSPETGAYEQYF.

This chain joins TRBV20-1 and TRBJ2-1, with D maybe TRBD2 (5 bases). The V and J ends lost 5 bases and 0 bases respectively, with 14 bases between them. The length of the CDR3 is 15 residues. Germline CDR1 DFQATT, CDR2 SNEGSKA (reference sequence). DNA for the CDR3: TGCAGTGCTGGACTCTTCCCTCGCTCCTACAATGAGCAGTTCTTC. Protein: CSAGLFPRSYNEQFF.

This chain uses TRBV7-9 with TRBJ2-2; the D gene could be TRBD1 or TRBD2 (5 bases each). V was clipped by 1 base and J by 3 bases, with 12 bases between them. Germline V gene sequence: CDR1 SEHNR, CDR2 FQNEAQ (reference sequence). CDR3 length equals 16 residues. DNA for the CDR3: TGTGCCAGCAGCTTAGGAGAGCAGGGACACACCGGGGAGCTGTTTTTT. Amino acid sequence: CASSLGEQGHTGELFF.

This clonotype was observed a handful of times. The chain uses TRBV7-9 and TRBJ2-7, with TRBD1 matching 8 bases. The CDR3 has 17 amino acids. V was clipped by 4 bases and J by 2 bases; unmatched bases: 13. Germline values: CDR1 SEHNR, CDR2 FQNEAQ (reference sequence). The CDR3 nucleotides read TGTGCCAGCAGCTCCGACGCTGGACAGGGCAATCCCTACGAGCAGTACTTC. Residues: CASSSDAGQGNPYEQYF.

The chain carries TRBV24-1 and TRBJ2-3; TRBD1 might be the D (6 bases). The V gene's germline CDR1 is KGHDR and CDR2 SFDVKD. V was pared by 5 bases and J by 4 bases, with 15 bases between. The CDR3 contains 15 residues. CDR3 loop: CATSVTGIDPDTQYF. CDR3 DNA: TGTGCCACCAGTGTTACAGGGATAGATCCAGATACGCAGTATTTT.

This chain connects TRBV2 to TRBJ1-4; D is uncertain. This CDR3 spans 14 amino acids. Germline assignment: CDR1 SNHLY and CDR2 FYNNEI. V dropped 5 bases and J dropped 10 bases, with 17 bases sitting between them. The CDR3 DNA is TGTGCCAGCAGTCTCCGGGCCCTGGAGGGAAAACTGTTTTTT. Protein product: CASSLRALEGKLFF.